What follows is one T cell receptor (beta chain) and its context. Its antigen target is currently unknown. Library preparation used 5' RACE. Each TCR library was prepared from 3,000 to 4,000 ng of total RNA. For each sample, cDNA synthesis with SMARTScribe reverse transcriptase was split into eight separate reactions. During cDNA synthesis, template switching introduced unique molecular identifiers that contained a 6-nucleotide sample barcode. Amplification of TCRalpha and TCRbeta cDNA involved two nested PCRs of approximately 16 and 10 cycles, and each PCR was followed by bead purification. Before amplification, the cDNA was treated with uracil DNA-glycosylase and purified using the QIAquick PCR purification kit. The second PCR added Illumina TruSeq-compatible adapters along with sample-specific barcodes. TapeStation and Qubit were used to check library quality and concentration, and around 4.5 ng of each library went into the pool. Sequencing of the pooled libraries was done on an Illumina HiSeq2500 single-index Rapid Run using custom sequencing primers and 2 x 100 bp reads. The paper's data handling went like this. PCR and sequencing errors were corrected by UMI-based consensus assembly using MiGEC version 1.2.6. MiXCR version 2.1.1 handled V(D)J alignment, clonotype assembly and CDR3 extraction. To normalise gene usage, clonotype sharing and MAIT/NKT TCR abundance, the analysis used the top 1000, 10 000 and 20 000 clonotypes per sample. Diversity was computed as the inverse Simpson index with the vegan R package after downsampling to 27 000 UMIs. Paired Mann-Whitney U tests on discordant twin pairs were used, with Benjamini-Hochberg multiple-testing correction. TCRdb reprocessed the reads into one record per CDR3 protein sequence, lacking DNA. The V and J calls and clone size are TCRdb's, not the authors'. The table for this sample records approximately 200,000 distinct CDR3 sequences. About 8% of the sample goes to the ten largest clones.

From each donor, an approximately 2.4 ml peripheral blood sample was drawn into PAXgene tubes and stored at -80 degrees C. Without any T cell sorting, total RNA was extracted from whole blood using the PAXgene blood miRNA kit on an automated QIAcube. Peripheral blood from monozygotic twin pairs concordant or discordant for inflammatory bowel disease was subjected to deep TCRalpha and TCRbeta repertoire profiling with unique molecular barcoding. Smoking habits were recorded for all twin pairs, with individuals classified as current, former or never smokers. The CDR3, from cysteine to phenylalanine, totals 15 residues. The coding DNA is unavailable. In the germline V gene (reference sequence), CDR1 corresponds to SEHNR and CDR2 to FQNEAQ. The data derive from a study of monozygotic twins with inflammatory bowel disease (dated by TCRdb to 2018 to 2020). For the study in its entirety: The full study comprised 28 monozygotic twin pairs: nine German pairs (four IBD-concordant, five IBD-discordant) and 19 IBD-discordant Danish pairs. Disease-associated traits were sought mainly through comparisons between IBD patients and their genetically identical healthy co-twins within discordant pairs. Each individual had, on average, about 151 000 unique TCRalpha sequences and 181 000 unique TCRbeta sequences available for analysis.

Study-wide findings and limitations: Different T cell subtypes could not be distinguished in the analysis. IBD patients shared fewer clonotypes with other individuals than healthy twins did, most markedly in patients showing signs of disease activity. Concordant and discordant twins showed no difference in repertoire similarity, possibly because of limited statistical power. Background noise and inter-individual variability may have been introduced into the repertoires by the differing immunosuppressive treatments among patients. The results gave no support for a single strong signal or clonotype linked to IBD. IBD patients had lower TCRbeta repertoire diversity, measured by the inverse Simpson index, than their healthy co-twins.

Sequencing was carried out using blood. The receptor was isolated from a human donor with ulcerative colitis or Crohn's disease, or a healthy co-twin of an affected twin (not recorded which). The V and J genes are TRBV7-9 and TRBJ1-3. The CDR3 reads as follows: CASSGGREAGNTIYF. Full variable domain (CDR3 extended with the reference TRBV7-9 and TRBJ1-3 proteins): DTGVSQNPRHKITKRGQNVTFRCDPISEHNRLYWYRQTLGQGPEFLTYFQNEAQLEKSRLLSDRFSAERPKGSFSTLEIQRTEQGDSAMYLCASSGGREAGNTIYFGEGSWLTVV.